This T cell receptor beta chain was captured in a study of Ad26.COV2.S vaccination and SARS-CoV-2 variants. The wider study: Enrolled in COV1001, the donor was in the Ad26.COV2.S trial arm, which received the vaccine. By the intramuscular route, Ad26.COV2.S was given once, or twice 56 days apart.

Produced via immunoSEQ multiplex PCR; TCRdb's table is partial and in-frame only. This sample yields approximately 500,000 clones, of which roughly 85% are seen a single time; around 13% belongs to the top ten. Treatment of the sample: some 20 received Ad26.COV2.S at low or high dose, single or two shots; 5 received placebo; per-sample allocation not given. Vaccine and placebo recipients were sampled on day 63 after the first injection. This adult donor, from Boston, was 18-55 years old. J was trimmed by 5 bases and V by 0 bases; bases with no gene match: 5. The V gene's germline CDR1 is LGHNA and CDR2 YSLEER. CDR3 length: 15 residues. General study points: Total T cell responses may have been underestimated by the TCR breadth and depth analyses.

The count of this clone is one. What it recognizes is unknown. This TCR was sampled from a person aged 18-65 years who received the Ad26.COV2.S COVID-19 vaccine or a placebo. The sample was peripheral blood, taken in a trial of Ad26.COV2.S vaccine versus placebo. The rearrangement links TRBV4-3 to TRBJ2-3; TRBD2 agrees at 7 bases. CDR3 sequence: CASSQDSPSGDTQYF. The CDR3 nucleotides are TGCGCCAGCAGCCAAGATTCCCCTAGCGGAGATACGCAGTATTTT.